This T cell receptor beta chain emerged from a study of vaccination and CD4 T cells after COVID-19. Across the study: In the convalescent cohort, there were six males and four females, two of them Hispanic. Post-diagnosis, post-COVID samples were collected after a median approximately 92 days, ranging 35 to 161. Study-wide findings and caveats: Within convalescent individuals, 304 out of 307 vaccine-specific clones proved to be spike mono-reactive.

As for this clonotype: Antigen: not known.

Treatment specified: approximately 10-day PBMC culture with coronavirus spike peptide pools or control peptides (ViraFEST assay). Once peptide pools had expanded antigen-specific T cells, ViraFEST sequenced TCRs. The CDR3 length is 15 residues. V was trimmed by 5 bases and J by 2 bases, leaving 16 bases between them. Germline assignment: CDR1 SGHNT and CDR2 YYREEE (reference sequence). Cultured CD4+ T cell DNA underwent sequencing with the Oncomine TCR Beta short-read assay. TCRdb recomputed calls from the PCR reads with MiXCR, one row per CDR3 protein. The repertoire holds around 12,000 distinct CDR3 sequences, 36% seen once, with around 17% in the top ten.

This chain links TRBV5-4 with TRBJ1-2, with a tentative D call TRBD1 (6 bases). Sequencing input: cultured CD4+ T cells from blood. The receptor's source is a human donor with COVID-19. This CDR3 is CASSQGGEKNYGYTF. The CDR3 bases are TGTGCCAGCAGTCAAGGGGGGGAAAAAAACTATGGCTACACCTTC.